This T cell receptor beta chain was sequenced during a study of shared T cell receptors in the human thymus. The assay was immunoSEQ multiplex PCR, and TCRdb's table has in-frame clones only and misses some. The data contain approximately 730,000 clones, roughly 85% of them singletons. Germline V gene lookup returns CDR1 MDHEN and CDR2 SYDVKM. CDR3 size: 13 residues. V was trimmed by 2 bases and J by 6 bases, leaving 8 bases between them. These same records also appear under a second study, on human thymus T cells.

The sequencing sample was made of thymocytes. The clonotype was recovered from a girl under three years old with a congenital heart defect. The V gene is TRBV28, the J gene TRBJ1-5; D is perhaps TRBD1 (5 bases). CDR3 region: CASSLRGSQPQHF. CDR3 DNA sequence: TGTGCCAGCAGTTTACGGGGGTCTCAGCCCCAGCATTTT.